One TCR beta chain is described in this entry. Its antigen is unidentified. This sample was included in a study of CD8+CD57+ T cells in acquired aplastic anemia. Study details: Average CD4+ read depth in healthy donors was some 9.9 million reads. The study's findings and limits: Researchers report that twenty-nine CD8+ CDR3 sequences appeared in both patients and controls.

Profiles of TCR beta VDJ and CDR3 were generated from a genomic DNA template. TCRdb analysed the reads with MiXCR anew, one entry per CDR3 protein. In the table there are under 75,000 distinct CDR3 sequences, roughly half of which are singletons. V was trimmed by 3 bases and J by 1 base, leaving 15 bases between them. Germline CDR1 reads MGHDK; CDR2 reads SYGVNS. This CDR3 spans 17 amino acids. This TCR came from a human donor in good health, serving as a control. The sample comprised sorted CD4+, CD8+, or CD8+CD57+ T cells (not recorded which) from PBMCs. The chain employs TRBV25-1 and TRBJ2-2; tentative D call: TRBD2 (6 bases). CDR3 sequence: CASSEWCGDGNTGELFF. The CDR3 DNA reads TGTGCCAGCAGTGAGTGGTGCGGGGACGGGAACACCGGGGAGCTGTTTTTT.